These T cell receptor beta chains were read from a single sample in a study of blood T cell repertoires in COVID-19. Data came from immunoSEQ multiplex PCR; TCRdb stores just in-frame clones and leaves some out. The data show about 270,000 clones, more than 85% seen once. Sequenced: peripheral blood. The receptors here all came from a person under 30 with COVID-19, enrolled during active disease. CDR3s include the opening cysteine and the closing phenylalanine or tryptophan. The D gene is left open where the match is weak. Rows may omit the clone size; those that give it use once, few, many or a size class.

D gene	V gene	J gene	clone size	CDR3 protein	CDR3 DNA
TRBD1	TRBV2	TRBJ2-7	-	CASRSWTGQTYEQYF	TGTGCCAGCAGATCCTGGACAGGACAGACCTACGAGCAGTACTTC
-	TRBV9	TRBJ2-7	-	CASSVDGLGYEQYF	TGTGCCAGCAGCGTCGACGGACTTGGCTACGAGCAGTACTTC
TRBD2	TRBV7-9	TRBJ2-2	-	CASSLAPSGTGELFF	TGTGCCAGCAGCTTAGCGCCTAGCGGGACCGGGGAGCTGTTTTTT
-	TRBV6-5	TRBJ1-5	-	CASGTGSNQPQHF	TGTGCCAGCGGAACAGGGAGCAATCAGCCCCAGCATTTT
TRBD2	TRBV10-2	TRBJ2-2	-	CASSESRLAANTGELFF	TGCGCCAGCAGTGAGTCGAGGCTAGCGGCGAACACCGGGGAGCTGTTTTTT
TRBD2	TRBV18	TRBJ2-3	once	CASSPPGTSGPRDTQYF	TGTGCCAGCTCACCACCCGGGACTAGCGGGCCCAGGGATACGCAGTATTTT
TRBD2	TRBV24-1	TRBJ2-2	-	CATSDLAGTAGELFF	TGTGCCACCAGTGATTTAGCGGGGACCGCCGGGGAGCTGTTTTTT
-	TRBV5-5	TRBJ1-4	-	CASSLATPATNEKLFF	TGTGCCAGCAGCTTGGCGACACCTGCAACTAATGAAAAACTGTTTTTT
-	TRBV6-5	TRBJ1-1	-	CASKDLGSTEAFF	TGTGCCAGCAAGGACCTCGGGAGCACTGAAGCTTTCTTT
TRBD2	TRBV19	TRBJ2-7	once	CATTSAGTTYEQYF	TGTGCCACCACTTCAGCGGGGACTACCTACGAGCAGTACTTC
TRBD1	TRBV19	TRBJ2-1	-	CASSRTGEGSEQFF	TGTGCCAGTAGTAGGACAGGGGAAGGGAGCGAGCAGTTCTTC
-	TRBV7-8	TRBJ2-1	-	CASSPSTGRHKDTVYNEQFF	TGTGCCAGCAGCCCCTCGACAGGACGCCACAAGGACACAGTATACAATGAGCAGTTCTTC
TRBD2	TRBV7-9	TRBJ2-3	once	CASSASGSGGGPDTQYF	TGTGCCAGCAGCGCCTCGGGTAGCGGGGGGGGCCCAGATACGCAGTATTTT
-	TRBV24-1	TRBJ1-1	-	CATRGAGANTEAFF	TGTGCCACCAGGGGCGCAGGGGCGAACACTGAAGCTTTCTTT
-	TRBV5-6	TRBJ2-5	-	CASTFGETQYF	TGTGCCAGCACTTTCGGAGAGACCCAGTACTTC
-	TRBV5-1	TRBJ1-1	-	CASSSMLNTEAFF	TGCGCCAGCAGCTCTATGCTAAACACTGAAGCTTTCTTT
-	TRBV5-6	TRBJ1-1	-	CASSRQEKAFF	TGTGCCAGCAGCAGACAGGAAAAAGCTTTCTTT
TRBD1	TRBV2	TRBJ2-7	-	CASKGTGIYEQYF	TGTGCCAGCAAGGGGACAGGGATCTACGAGCAGTACTTC
-	TRBV10-1	TRBJ2-3	-	CASSEGGHSTDTQYF	TGCGCCAGCAGTGAGGGGGGACATAGCACAGATACGCAGTATTTT
-	TRBV23-1	TRBJ2-5	-	CASSHTGQSSYF	TGCGCCAGCAGTCACACAGGACAGTCATCGTACTTC
-	TRBV29-1	TRBJ2-3	-	CSVVRAADTQYF	TGCAGCGTGGTCAGGGCGGCAGATACGCAGTATTTT
TRBD2	TRBV5-4	TRBJ2-3	-	CASSLEQLAGRGTDTQYF	TGTGCCAGCAGCTTGGAACAACTAGCGGGGAGGGGCACAGATACGCAGTATTTT
TRBD1	TRBV7-8	TRBJ2-5	once	CASSLRDRGVGETQYF	TGTGCCAGCAGCTTACGTGACAGGGGGGTTGGAGAGACCCAGTACTTC
TRBD2	TRBV4-3	TRBJ2-7	-	CASSQASGRAYEQYF	TGCGCCAGCAGCCAAGCTAGCGGGAGGGCCTACGAGCAGTACTTC
-	TRBV11-2	TRBJ2-2	-	CASSLSGTNTGELFF	TGTGCCAGCAGCTTGTCCGGGACGAACACCGGGGAGCTGTTTTTT
-	TRBV28	TRBJ2-7	-	CASSRHSEQYF	TGTGCCAGCAGTCGACATTCTGAGCAGTACTTC
-	TRBV28	TRBJ1-1	-	CASSFRRGTEAFF	TGTGCCAGCAGTTTTCGACGGGGCACTGAAGCTTTCTTT
-	TRBV9	TRBJ1-2	-	CASSVGTAGYTF	TGTGCCAGCAGCGTAGGAACAGCTGGCTACACCTTC
TRBD2	TRBV11-2	TRBJ2-3	-	CASSFLNGRSSSTDTQYF	TGTGCCAGCAGCTTCCTCAACGGGAGGTCCTCTAGCACAGATACGCAGTATTTT
-	TRBV30	TRBJ2-2	-	CAWSRTVRELFF	TGTGCCTGGAGTAGGACTGTCCGGGAGCTGTTTTTT
TRBD1	TRBV4-1	TRBJ2-7	-	CASSQGGPGQGLYEQYF	TGCGCCAGCAGCCAAGGGGGGCCGGGACAGGGGCTTTACGAGCAGTACTTC
TRBD1	TRBV9	TRBJ2-3	-	CASSATGGDAGRTDTQYF	TGTGCCAGCAGCGCTACAGGGGGCGATGCCGGTCGCACAGATACGCAGTATTTT
-	TRBV5-1	TRBJ2-7	-	CASSADEGRDEQYF	TGCGCCAGCAGCGCAGACGAGGGCCGCGACGAGCAGTACTTC
TRBD1	TRBV2	TRBJ1-4	-	CASSWSGTGDEKLFF	TGTGCCAGCAGCTGGAGCGGGACAGGGGATGAAAAACTGTTTTTT
-	TRBV5-1	TRBJ2-4	-	CASSPERGNIQYF	TGCGCCAGCAGCCCCGAGAGGGGGAACATTCAGTACTTC
-	TRBV24-1	TRBJ2-1	-	CATSDSKFRNEQFF	TGTGCCACCAGTGATAGCAAGTTTAGAAATGAGCAGTTCTTC
-	TRBV6-1	TRBJ2-5	few	CASSVSGGPGGQETQYF	TGTGCCAGCAGTGTATCAGGGGGGCCAGGGGGCCAAGAGACCCAGTACTTC
TRBD1	TRBV6-5	TRBJ2-7	-	CASSYSTGYEQYF	TGTGCCAGCAGTTACTCGACAGGGTACGAGCAGTACTTC
-	TRBV4-1	TRBJ2-7	-	CASSQDAVSEQYF	TGCGCCAGCAGCCAAGATGCGGTGTCCGAGCAGTACTTC
TRBD1	TRBV4-1	TRBJ2-5	-	CASSQEGGTGGGQTQYF	TGCGCCAGCAGCCAAGAAGGGGGGACAGGGGGCGGCCAGACCCAGTACTTC
TRBD2	TRBV5-1	TRBJ2-1	-	CASSLPRIAGGFYNEQFF	TGCGCCAGCAGCTTGCCGAGGATAGCGGGAGGATTCTACAATGAGCAGTTCTTC
TRBD1	TRBV6-5	TRBJ2-7	-	CASRSGTGSYEQYF	TGTGCCAGCAGGTCCGGGACAGGTTCCTACGAGCAGTACTTC